This entry concerns a single TCR beta chain. Its antigen is unknown. In germline, CDR1 is LNHNV, CDR2 YYDKDF (reference sequence). The CDR3 extends over 15 amino acids. V was pared by 2 bases and J by 4 bases, with 12 bases between. PCR employed 60 Vbeta and 13 Jbeta primers. Clones were read by immunoSEQ multiplex PCR, and TCRdb kept only the in-frame ones, dropping some. This table holds under 200,000 clones, 81% found once. This specimen belongs to a study of cytomegalovirus exposure and HLA in healthy donors. Study-level points and caveats: About 87% or about 30% of the time was how often most TCR beta V segments were productive, according to an earlier analysis.

The clonotype originates from a woman between 45 and 65 years old in good health and CMV-seronegative. The J gene is TRBJ1-3, the V gene TRBV15, with TRBD1 as a possible D gene (6 bases). The sample comprised PBMCs. This CDR3 reads CATSRSTGLGNTIYF. The CDR3 nucleotides read TGTGCCACCAGCAGATCGACAGGATTAGGAAACACCATATATTTT.